This T cell receptor (beta chain) was sequenced during a study of blood T cell repertoires in COVID-19. In the study's own analysis: Reference gene primers were amplified, and this amplification served to estimate nucleated cell counts. Clones were read by immunoSEQ multiplex PCR, and TCRdb kept only the in-frame ones, dropping some. V and J calls plus clone size are reproduced from that table; the DNA served to infer D and trimming. The sample carries more than 110,000 clones, more than 80% recorded once. Trimming took 8 bases from V and 2 from J; bases not matched to a gene: 3. This CDR3 spans 14 amino acids. Germline V lookup: CDR1 SGHRS, CDR2 YFSETQ. Only one count was recorded for this clone.

The clonotype originates from an elderly woman with acute or convalescent COVID-19. The specimen sequenced was peripheral blood. V and J are TRBV5-1 and TRBJ2-1; 11 nucleotides agree with TRBD2. CDR3 nucleotide sequence: TGCGCCAGGGATAGCGGGGGGGCCTACAATGAGCAGTTCTTC. The encoded protein is CARDSGGAYNEQFF.